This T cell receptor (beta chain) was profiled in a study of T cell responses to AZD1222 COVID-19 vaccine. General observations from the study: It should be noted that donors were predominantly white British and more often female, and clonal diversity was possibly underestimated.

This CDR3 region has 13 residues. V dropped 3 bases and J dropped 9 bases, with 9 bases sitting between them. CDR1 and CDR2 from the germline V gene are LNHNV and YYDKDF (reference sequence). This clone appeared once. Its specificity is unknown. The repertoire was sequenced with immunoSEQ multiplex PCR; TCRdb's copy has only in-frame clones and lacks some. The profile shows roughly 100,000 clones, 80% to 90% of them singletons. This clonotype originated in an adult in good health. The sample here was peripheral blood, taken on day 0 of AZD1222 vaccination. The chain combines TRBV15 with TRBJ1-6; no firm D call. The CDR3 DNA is TGTGCCACCAGCAGTTGGGTGGGTTCACCCCTCCACTTT. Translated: CATSSWVGSPLHF.